These 10 T cell receptor beta chains share one sample of origin, sequenced in a study of identical twins. One entry per CDR3 protein results from TCRdb running MiXCR on the 5' RACE reads. Of 1.5 million to 2 million distinct CDR3 sequences detected, less than 35% appear once; the ten largest clones hold about 0.25%. The sequenced material came from cord blood. Source of these receptors: a newborn girl in good health.

The gene calls are TRBV20-1 and TRBJ1-1; D is undetermined. This CDR3 spans 13 amino acids. The germline CDR1 and CDR2 sequences are DFQATT and SNEGSKA (reference sequence). Trimming stripped 2 bases from V and 1 base from J, with 8 bases between. CDR3 nucleotide sequence: TGCAGTGCTAGAAACCTCAAGAACACTGAAGCTTTCTTT. It encodes CSARNLKNTEAFF.

The sample holds a few counts of this clonotype. The V gene is TRBV6-1, the J gene TRBJ1-4; D not certain. Trimming shortened V by 4 bases and J by 10 bases, and 16 bases separated the two germline ends. In germline, CDR1 is MNHNS, CDR2 SASEGT. The CDR3 has 14 residues. In nucleotides, the CDR3 is TGTGCCAGCAGTGTGTCCGCAGACCATGGAAAACTGTTTTTT. Its protein is CASSVSADHGKLFF.

V gene TRBV2 combines with J gene TRBJ2-4; either TRBD1 or TRBD2 may supply D (6 bases each). Germline V lookup: CDR1 SNHLY, CDR2 FYNNEI. The CDR3 loop spans 14 amino acids. V lost 9 bases and J 0 bases, leaving 12 bases between the germline ends. This chain's CDR3 is CASKGGLAKNIQYF. In DNA, the CDR3 is TGTGCCAGTAAGGGGGGCTTAGCCAAAAACATTCAGTACTTC.

This clonotype was seen more than once but under ten times. The chain has TRBV13 and TRBJ2-1, with 7 nucleotides matching TRBD1. This CDR3 comprises 15 residues. With 4 bases clipped from V and 9 bases from J, the junction kept 12 bases outside the gene matches. From germline, CDR1 is PRHDT and CDR2 FYEKMQ (reference sequence). The CDR3: CASSSLRHTGVEQFF. The CDR3 DNA reads TGTGCCAGCAGCTCGTTAAGGCACACAGGGGTTGAGCAGTTCTTC.

This clonotype appeared a few times. The V call is TRBV5-1, the J call TRBJ2-1; 10 bases align to TRBD2. After removal of 8 bases from V and 6 bases from J, the junction contained 11 bases not matched to a gene. Germline V gene data show CDR1 as SGHRS and CDR2 as YFSETQ. The CDR3 runs 15 residues. The CDR3 here is CASFSGRRRVNEQFF. In DNA form, the CDR3 reads TGCGCCAGTTTTAGCGGGAGGAGGCGCGTCAATGAGCAGTTCTTC.

J is TRBJ2-3 and V is TRBV28, with 7 bases that match TRBD2. With V trimmed by 3 bases and J by 0 bases, 3 bases remained unmatched. CDR3 length: 15 residues. CDR1 and CDR2 from the germline V gene are MDHEN and SYDVKM. The DNA of the CDR3 is TGTGCCAGCAGTTTCTTCGGGGGGAGCACAGATACGCAGTATTTT. This sequence encodes CASSFFGGSTDTQYF.

The chain uses TRBV18 and TRBJ1-2; D not resolved. V was trimmed by 3 bases and J by 8 bases, leaving 22 bases between them. Per germline, CDR1 KGHSH and CDR2 LQKENI. The CDR3 has 16 residues. The CDR3 region is CASSPIASPGMKGYTF. Written as DNA, the CDR3 is TGTGCCAGCTCACCTATTGCCAGTCCGGGGATGAAAGGCTACACCTTC.

This chain connects TRBV3-1 to TRBJ1-5; 7 bases map to TRBD1. The germline V gene has CDR1 LGHDT and CDR2 YNNKEL (reference sequence). With V trimmed by 1 base and J by 9 bases, 9 bases remained unmatched. The CDR3 is made up of 15 amino acids. DNA of the CDR3: TGTGCCAGCAGCCAAGGACAGGGAGGATTGGGGCCCCAGCATTTT. Encoded protein: CASSQGQGGLGPQHF.

Concerning this clonotype itself: Possible read error: a much larger clone is one base away. V is TRBV4-2 and J is TRBJ2-3, with D perhaps matching TRBD2 (6 bases). CDR3 length equals 16 residues. Germline CDR1 reads LGHNA; CDR2 reads YNFKEQ. The CDR3 is CASNQDLEGHTDTQYF. CDR3 bases: TGTGCCAGCAACCAAGATCTGGAGGGCCACACAGATACGCAGTATTTT.

In its sample, this clonotype was seen many times. The rearrangement uses TRBV12-3 or TRBV12-4 and TRBJ2-7; 7 positions agree with TRBD1. The CDR3 has 14 residues. V lost 5 bases to trimming and J lost 0 bases; unmatched junction nucleotides: 4. The CDR3 is CASSLQGYSYEQYF. The CDR3 coding sequence is TGTGCCAGCAGTCTACAGGGGTACTCCTACGAGCAGTACTTC.